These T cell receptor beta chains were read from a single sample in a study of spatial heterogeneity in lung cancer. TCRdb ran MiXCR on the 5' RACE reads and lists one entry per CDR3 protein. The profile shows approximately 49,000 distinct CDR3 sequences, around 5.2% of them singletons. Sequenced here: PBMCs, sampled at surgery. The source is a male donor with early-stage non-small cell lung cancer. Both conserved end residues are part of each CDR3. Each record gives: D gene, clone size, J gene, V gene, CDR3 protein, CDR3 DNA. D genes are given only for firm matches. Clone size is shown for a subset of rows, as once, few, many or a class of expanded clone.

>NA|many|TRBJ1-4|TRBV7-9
CASSLGVEKLFF
TGTGCCAGCAGCTTAGGGGTGGAAAAACTGTTTTTT
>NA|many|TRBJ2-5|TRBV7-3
CASSWAGQETQYF
TGTGCCAGCTCTTGGGCAGGACAGGAGACCCAGTACTTC
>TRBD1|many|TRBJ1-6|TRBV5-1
CASSYNRDRGTNSPLHF
TGCGCCAGCAGCTACAACCGGGACAGGGGTACTAATTCACCCCTCCACTTT
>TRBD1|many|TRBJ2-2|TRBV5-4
CASSSGTDPDTGELFF
TGTGCCAGCAGCTCGGGGACAGACCCGGACACCGGGGAGCTGTTTTTT
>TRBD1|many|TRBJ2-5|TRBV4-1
CASSQAIAGTGGETQYF
TGCGCCAGCAGCCAAGCTATCGCCGGGACAGGGGGCGAGACCCAGTACTTC
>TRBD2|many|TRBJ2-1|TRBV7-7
CASSSLPPMASGGMDEQFF
TGTGCTAGCAGCTCGCTTCCCCCGATGGCCAGCGGGGGGATGGATGAGCAGTTCTTC
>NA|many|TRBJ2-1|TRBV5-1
CASSGDLEDEQFF
TGCGCCAGCAGCGGGGACCTCGAGGATGAGCAGTTCTTC
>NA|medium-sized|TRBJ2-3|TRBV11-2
CASSFTDTQYF
TGTGCCAGCAGCTTCACAGATACGCAGTATTTT
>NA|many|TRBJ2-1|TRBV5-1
CASSLVGVTYNEQFF
TGCGCCAGCAGCTTGGTTGGGGTCACCTACAATGAGCAGTTCTTC
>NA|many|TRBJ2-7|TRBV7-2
CASSLDRRGEQYF
TGTGCCAGCAGCTTAGATCGGAGAGGGGAGCAGTACTTC
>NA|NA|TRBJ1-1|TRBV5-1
CASSSQTGTIMNTEAFF
TGCGCCAGCAGCTCCCAGACAGGTACTATCATGAACACTGAAGCTTTCTTT
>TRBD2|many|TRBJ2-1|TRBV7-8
CASSPSIAGGVRDEQFF
TGTGCCAGCAGCCCATCTATAGCGGGAGGTGTTAGGGATGAGCAGTTCTTC